This TCR beta chain was documented in a study of OX40 agonist ivuxolimab in advanced cancers. In the study overall: Patients were treated with ivuxolimab, an agonistic anti-OX40 (CD134) antibody. Notes on the study in general: CD4+ T cells averaged fewer expanded clones than CD8+ T cells. Part of the nonresponder group also had normalized T-cell clonal expansion that was low.

On this clone itself: Its antigen is not identified.

Germline V lookup: CDR1 MNHNS, CDR2 SASEGT. With V trimmed by 3 bases and J by 5 bases, 8 bases remained unmatched. CDR3 length equals 16 residues. Blood sampling took place at baseline, cycle 4 day 1, and cycle 7 day 1. The method was immunoSEQ multiplex PCR; TCRdb's version includes in-frame clones alone and lacks a portion of them. The repertoire includes about 31,000 clones, 80% to 90% of them detected once, and 30% to 35% sits in the top ten. The receptor was derived from an adult with an advanced solid tumor such as melanoma, head and neck, liver or kidney cancer. The genes are TRBV6-1 and TRBJ2-5; 11 bases match TRBD2. The sample consisted of CD4+ or CD8+ T cells sorted from blood, taken in a trial of the OX40 agonist ivuxolimab. This chain's CDR3 is CASSDLSGGAGETQYF. CDR3 nucleotide sequence: TGTGCCAGCAGTGATCTTAGCGGGGGGGCTGGGGAGACCCAGTACTTC.